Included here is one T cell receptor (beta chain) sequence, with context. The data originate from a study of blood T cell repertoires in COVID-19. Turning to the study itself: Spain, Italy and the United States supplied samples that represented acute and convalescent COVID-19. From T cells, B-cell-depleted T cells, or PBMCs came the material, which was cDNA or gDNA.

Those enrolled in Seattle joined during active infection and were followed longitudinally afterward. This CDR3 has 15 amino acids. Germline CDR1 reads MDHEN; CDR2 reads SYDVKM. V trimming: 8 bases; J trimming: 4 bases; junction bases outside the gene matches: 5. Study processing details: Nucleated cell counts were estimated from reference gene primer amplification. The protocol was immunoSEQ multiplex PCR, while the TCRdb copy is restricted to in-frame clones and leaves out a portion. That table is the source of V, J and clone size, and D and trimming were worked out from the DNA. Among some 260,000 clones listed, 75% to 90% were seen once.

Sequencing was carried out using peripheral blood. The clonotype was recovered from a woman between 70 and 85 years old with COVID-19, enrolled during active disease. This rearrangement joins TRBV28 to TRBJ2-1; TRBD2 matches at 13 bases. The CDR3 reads CASGPGLAGYNEQFF. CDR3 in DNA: TGTGCCAGCGGTCCGGGACTAGCGGGATACAATGAGCAGTTCTTC.